The 24 T cell receptor beta chains below all came from one sample that was sequenced in a study of T cells in Graves' hyperthyroidism and ophthalmopathy. RNA transcripts provided the source from which TCR beta CDR3 regions were amplified. The HTBI set primed first-round TCR CDR3 RT-PCR. TCRdb re-analysed the multiplex PCR reads in MiXCR, keeping a single row per CDR3 protein. This sample has 450,000 to 600,000 distinct CDR3 sequences; about 20% occur once, and the top ten carry about 45%. The sequenced sample consisted of blood. The receptors come from a middle-aged man with Graves' ophthalmopathy.

This chain joins TRBV18 and TRBJ2-5; D may be TRBD1 (7 bases). The CDR3 is 14 amino acids. Trimming took 3 bases from V and 5 from J, leaving 13 bases between them. Germline loops: CDR1 KGHSH, CDR2 LQKENI. The CDR3 is CASSPQEGAETQYF. CDR3 DNA: TGTGCCAGCTCACCCCAGGAGGGGGCGGAGACCCAGTACTTC.

Concerning this clonotype: Just one base apart from a much larger clone, this may be a read error. V is TRBV29-1 and J is TRBJ2-7; 8 positions match TRBD1. This CDR3 has 13 residues. V trimming: 3 bases; J trimming: 5 bases; junction bases outside the gene matches: 6. Germline V CDR1 and CDR2: SQVTM, ANQGSEA. The CDR3 protein is CSVDLQGDDEQYF. The CDR3, as DNA: TGCAGCGTTGACCTACAGGGGGACGACGAGCAGTACTTC.

This clonotype was detected many times. The chain employs TRBV2 and TRBJ2-7; 10 positions match TRBD1. This CDR3 comprises 13 residues. V lost 7 bases and J lost 4; bases outside the gene matches: 4. Germline V gene lookup returns CDR1 SNHLY and CDR2 FYNNEI. CDR3 amino acids: CASTGTGVYEQYF. As DNA, the CDR3 is TGTGCCAGCACGGGGACAGGGGTATACGAGCAGTACTTC.

The chain is built from TRBV18 and TRBJ2-4; 9 bases align to TRBD1. The J segment lost 2 bases and the V segment lost 1 base, leaving 24 bases of the junction unmatched. CDR3 length equals 23 residues. The germline CDR1 and CDR2 sequences are KGHSH and LQKENI. The CDR3 sequence: CASSPLTGQGLLPGPWSKNIQYF. The CDR3 DNA follows: TGTGCCAGCTCACCACTGACGGGACAGGGTCTCTTACCGGGACCTTGGTCCAAAAACATTCAGTACTTC. Drawing the rest from reference TRBV18 and TRBJ2-4, the complete variable domain is NAGVMQNPRHLVRRRGQEARLRCSPMKGHSHVYWYRQLPEEGLKFMVYLQKENIIDESGMPKERFSAEFPKEGPSILRIQQVVRGDSAAYFCASSPLTGQGLLPGPWSKNIQYFGAGTRLSVL.

The V and J genes are TRBV2 and TRBJ1-2; no clear D gene. The ends were cut back, 4 bases at V and 8 bases at J, with 8 bases in the middle. The length of the CDR3 is 11 residues. Germline lookup yields CDR1 SNHLY and CDR2 FYNNEI. For the CDR3, the DNA is TGTGCCAGCAGTGCGCGAAGGGGCTACACCTTC. Translated, it gives CASSARRGYTF.

This clonotype was seen more than once but under ten times. A read error may produce the germline difference seen at one junction end. This chain uses TRBV3-1 with TRBJ1-1; tentatively, D is TRBD1 (5 bases). This CDR3 contains 11 residues. Germline CDR1 LGHDT, CDR2 YNNKEL (reference sequence). The DNA for the CDR3 is TGTGCCAGCAGCCTGAGACAGATGTTTCTCTTT. Its protein is CASSLRQMFLF. Filled out from reference TRBV3-1 and TRBJ1-1, the complete variable domain reads DTAVSQTPKYLVTQMGNDKSIKCEQNLGHDTMYWYKQDSKKFLKIMFSYNNKELIINETVPNRFSPKSPDKAHLNLHINSLELGDSAVYFCASSLRQMFLFGQGTRLTVV.

This clonotype was detected only a few times. The V and J genes are TRBV7-9 and TRBJ2-2; D is unclear. V lost 4 bases, J lost 6 bases, and 15 bases lay in between. Germline V gives CDR1 SEHNR, CDR2 FQNEAQ (reference sequence). The CDR3 has 15 amino acids. For the CDR3, the DNA is TGTGCCAGCAGCTCCCCCGACCGACACTCCGGGGAGCTGTTTTTT. Translating it yields CASSSPDRHSGELFF.

This clonotype occurred a few times. This chain uses TRBV2 with TRBJ1-6; 7 bases are a match to TRBD1. Per the germline V gene, CDR1 is SNHLY and CDR2 is FYNNEI. This CDR3 has 16 residues. V lost 2 bases and J lost 7; bases outside the gene matches: 8. CDR3 in amino acids: CASSEWVGTDNSPLHF. The CDR3 DNA sequence: TGTGCCAGCAGTGAATGGGTCGGGACAGACAATTCACCCCTCCACTTT.

This clonotype was seen a few times. CDR3 amino acids: CASSPRGLADGELFF. As DNA, the CDR3 is TGTGCCAGCTCACCTCGGGGACTAGCGGACGGGGAGCTGTTTTTT. The V and J genes are TRBV18 and TRBJ2-2; TRBD2 agrees at 11 bases. The CDR3 sequence is 15 residues long. The trim removed 3 bases at V and 7 bases at J, leaving 4 bases unmatched. Germline values: CDR1 KGHSH, CDR2 LQKENI.

The chain uses TRBV7-8 and TRBJ1-2; 11 positions agree with TRBD1. With 5 bases clipped from V and 5 bases from J, the junction kept 7 bases outside the gene matches. Per the germline V gene, CDR1 is SGHVS and CDR2 is FQNEAQ. CDR3 size: 15 residues. The CDR3 protein is CASSPGQGVGYGYTF. For the CDR3, the DNA is TGTGCCAGCAGCCCGGGACAGGGGGTAGGGTATGGCTACACCTTC.

The CDR3: CASSHRILPYEQYF. As DNA, the CDR3 is TGTGCCAGCAGCCACAGGATTCTCCCTTACGAGCAGTACTTC. This chain links TRBV5-4 with TRBJ2-7, with a tentative D call TRBD1 (5 bases). This CDR3 region has 14 residues. V gave up 4 bases and J gave up 4 bases, with 15 bases separating them. Per the germline V gene, CDR1 is SGHNT and CDR2 is YYREEE (reference sequence).

This CDR3 is CSVWTGGMISGANVLTF. The CDR3 DNA is TGCAGCGTTTGGACAGGGGGAATGATCTCTGGGGCCAACGTCCTGACTTTC. The V call is TRBV29-1, the J call TRBJ2-6, with TRBD1 identical over 10 bases. The CDR3 totals 17 residues. V shed 5 bases and J 0 bases; nucleotides not matched to a gene: 7. The germline V gene encodes CDR1 SQVTM and CDR2 ANQGSEA.

As to this clonotype: One base away lies a much larger clone, so this may be a sequencing read error. This chain uses TRBV7-2 with TRBJ1-1; unclear D gene. V gave up 5 bases and J gave up 4 bases, with 11 bases separating them. The V gene's germline CDR1 is SGHTA and CDR2 FQGNSA. CDR3 length: 13 amino acids. The CDR3 spells CASSTQPTTEAFF. The CDR3 nucleotides are TGTGCCAGCAGCACACAGCCGACCACTGAAGCTTTCTTT.

The chain links TRBV19 to TRBJ2-3, with TRBD1 identical over 7 bases. Germline V gives CDR1 LNHDA, CDR2 SQIVND (reference sequence). CDR3 length equals 15 residues. J gave up 0 bases and V 2 bases, and 2 bases lay outside the gene matches. This CDR3 reads CASSITGASTDTQYF. CDR3 sequence (DNA): TGTGCCAGTAGTATAACAGGGGCTAGCACAGATACGCAGTATTTT.

This chain links TRBV29-1 with TRBJ2-3, with D possibly matching TRBD2 (7 bases). The CDR3 covers 16 residues. V was pared by 4 bases and J by 1 base, with 18 bases between. Germline-derived CDR1 and CDR2 are SQVTM and ANQGSEA. CDR3 protein: CSVGDGRGRGTDTQYF. The CDR3 nucleotides read TGCAGCGTTGGGGACGGGCGGGGGCGAGGCACAGATACGCAGTATTTT.

This clonotype showed up just a few times. This rearrangement joins TRBV24-1 to TRBJ1-3; TRBD1 aligns across 9 bases. The germline V gene has CDR1 KGHDR and CDR2 SFDVKD. V lost 4 bases and J lost 6; bases outside the gene matches: 12. The CDR3 loop spans 17 amino acids. CDR3 in amino acids: CATSDPLRTGEKNTIYF. In nucleotides, the CDR3 is TGTGCCACCAGTGACCCCTTAAGGACAGGGGAGAAAAACACCATATATTTT.

This clonotype was counted a few times. The rearrangement joins TRBV7-9 to TRBJ1-2; no clear D. V was shortened by 5 bases and J by 8 bases, with 15 bases between the two germline ends. Germline V gives CDR1 SEHNR, CDR2 FQNEAQ (reference sequence). This CDR3 is 13 amino acids long. DNA for the CDR3: TGTGCCAGCAGCCCCCTGGTTTCAAGGGGCTACACCTTC. Protein product: CASSPLVSRGYTF.

This chain connects TRBV7-8 to TRBJ2-1; D not certain. Germline V lookup: CDR1 SGHVS, CDR2 FQNEAQ. The CDR3 runs to 13 residues. V was pared by 5 bases and J by 5 bases, with 10 bases between. The DNA of the CDR3 is TGTGCCAGCAGCCGAAGGGCGGACAATGAGCAGTTCTTC. Amino acids: CASSRRADNEQFF.

CDR3 sequence (DNA): TGTGCCAGCAGTTCAAGAGGAACTACTAACGAGCAGTACTTC. Its translation: CASSSRGTTNEQYF. The gene calls are TRBV12-3 or TRBV12-4 and TRBJ2-7; D gene ambiguous. The CDR3 loop spans 14 amino acids. Trimming pared 4 bases from V and 5 bases from J, leaving 15 bases between.

The rearrangement joins TRBV18 to TRBJ2-5, with TRBD2 as a possible D gene (6 bases). The CDR3 totals 15 residues. Deletions cut 4 bases from V and 0 bases from J, with 12 bases between. The germline gives CDR1 KGHSH, CDR2 LQKENI. The CDR3 DNA is TGTGCCAGCTCACTCCAAAGCGGGTACCAAGAGACCCAGTACTTC. This sequence encodes CASSLQSGYQETQYF.

This clonotype appeared many times. The CDR3: CASRGGVSLKTQYF. CDR3 bases: TGTGCCAGCAGAGGAGGGGTGAGTCTGAAGACCCAGTACTTC. This chain joins TRBV6-2 or TRBV6-3 and TRBJ2-5, with D tentatively TRBD2 (6 bases). Germline values: CDR1 MNHEY, CDR2 SVGEGT. The CDR3 is 14 amino acids. V lost 6 bases, J lost 6 bases, and 17 bases lay in between.

This clonotype has just a few counts. This chain links TRBV19 with TRBJ1-5; unclear D gene. This CDR3 is 15 amino acids long. Germline V gives CDR1 LNHDA, CDR2 SQIVND (reference sequence). Trimming removed 7 bases from V and 2 bases from J, with 15 bases in between. The CDR3 spells CASKWGTMGNQPQHF. For the CDR3, the DNA is TGTGCCAGTAAATGGGGAACGATGGGCAATCAGCCCCAGCATTTT.

V usage is TRBV3-1 and J usage is TRBJ2-1, with 10 positions matching TRBD2. Germline trimming cut 6 bases from V and 10 bases from J; bases unmatched to any gene: 15. The CDR3 is 16 amino acids. Germline V gene lookup returns CDR1 LGHDT and CDR2 YNNKEL (reference sequence). This chain's CDR3 is CASSHGTSDFSGEQFF. The CDR3 DNA reads as TGTGCCAGCAGTCACGGGACTAGCGACTTTAGTGGGGAGCAGTTCTTC.

This clonotype occurred a few times. The rearrangement joins TRBV5-5 to TRBJ2-7, with TRBD2 identical over 9 bases. V shed 0 bases and J 0 bases; nucleotides not matched to a gene: 13. CDR3 length: 19 residues. Germline V gene lookup returns CDR1 SGHKS and CDR2 YYEKEE (reference sequence). CDR3 coding DNA: TGTGCCAGCAGCTTGGCACTCCAAGCGGGAGGCCCTACCTCCTACGAGCAGTACTTC. Protein product: CASSLALQAGGPTSYEQYF.